This TCR beta chain was identified in a study of spatial heterogeneity in lung cancer (dated by TCRdb to 2018 to 2020). Study-wide context: Samples were obtained from approximately 76 patients with early-stage, untreated non-small cell lung cancer from the lung TRACERx cohort. Follow-up PBMC samples were sequenced whenever the samples were available, and the median time to follow-up was roughly two years after resection. Beta-chain transcripts were consistently detected in greater numbers than alpha-chain transcripts, which likely reflected higher beta-chain transcript abundance. In the raw uncorrected reads, each unique combination of TCR and UMI appeared on average more than ten times. TCR alpha and beta repertoires were quantitatively compared across multiple tumor regions, matched nontumor lung and blood in non-small cell lung cancer. The study linked features of the TCR repertoire to counts of nonsynonymous mutations, which were determined by whole-exome sequencing of tumor tissue. At surgery, both alpha and beta chains were TCR-sequenced in roughly 230 tumor regions, 63 to 65 matched nontumor lung samples and 56 PBMC samples. The study at large found these results: Comparisons of baseline and follow-up blood repertoires included only around 15 patients. Confirming at a functional level the hypothesis that regional TCRs recognize regional mutations was considered to require additional single-cell paired TCR alpha and beta sequencing. Ubiquitous expanded tumor TCRs showed up in blood more often at tumor resection than at routine follow-up.

As encoded in the germline V gene, CDR1 is KGHDR while CDR2 is SFDVKD. Trimming accounts for 3 bases at V and 5 bases at J, while the number of junction bases matched to no gene is 12. Including cysteine and phenylalanine, the CDR3 has 18 amino acids. Only CDR3 DNA is held: 54 bases, read in frame from base 1. A remark on this clonotype: There is no known antigen for this receptor. The input lacks base qualities; no much larger clone sits a single base away.

This specimen's time point label, interpreted: blood at routine non-recurrence follow-up after resection. For TCR sequencing, whole RNA was extracted from tumor and nontumor lung tissue, or from cryopreserved PBMC samples, and no cell sorting was done. Only patients with enough RNA available from two or more tumor regions were chosen for TCR sequencing. Libraries were made using 5' RACE. The run used a NextSeq 500. The TCR library protocol attached a unique molecular identifier to each TCR cDNA molecule to allow correction of PCR and sequencing errors. The original methods were these. Decombinator tools were used for TCR identification, UMI-based error correction and CDR3 extraction. Expanded TCRs were defined as those above a frequency of 2 per 1,000, corresponding to the top 1% of the tumor frequency distribution. Rényi diversity was computed with the R vegan package after subsampling each repertoire 100 times to 5,000 TCRs. CDR3 similarity networks were constructed using string-kernel similarity of amino acid triplets, with links drawn between CDR3s whose pairwise similarity was above 0.82. TCRdb reanalyzed the raw reads on its own, using fastp at Q25 for trimming and MiXCR for clone calling, and kept in-frame beta chains. Under each unique CDR3 protein, matching rows form one entry showing the most common genes and DNA. The V and J calls reflect TCRdb's pipeline rather than the authors' work. The sample profile shows roughly 72,000 distinct CDR3 sequences; roughly 8.9% of them were found once. Less than 2% of the sample lies in the top ten.

The chain is assembled from TRBV24-1 and TRBJ2-3, and 11 junctional nucleotides match TRBD2. Sequencing was performed on PBMCs, taken at follow-up. This clonotype originated in a female donor with early-stage non-small cell lung cancer. The DNA sequence is as follows: TGTGCCACCAGTGATCCCTTTCTTACTAGCGGGAGAGGAGATACGCAGTATTTT. This gives the protein CATSDPFLTSGRGDTQYF.